This T cell receptor beta chain came from a study of early T cells in non-severe SARS-CoV-2 infection. As for the study in general: Chains were unpaired, as sequencing was done on bulk RNA from unsorted whole blood.

cDNA molecules, individually, were tagged with unique molecular identifiers. TCRdb fed the 5' RACE reads into MiXCR, producing one record per CDR3 protein. The sample shows approximately 67,000 distinct CDR3 sequences, approximately 10% of them seen only once. Germline CDR1 is SGDLS and CDR2 is YYNGEE. V dropped 1 base and J dropped 6 bases, with 8 bases sitting between them. The CDR3 extends over 13 amino acids. This clonotype was found many times. Its matching antigen is unknown. Broader study findings: Anti-spike CD8 responses were favored in VDJdb matching, and private and CD4 specificities were missed.

The specimen was whole blood. The clonotype comes from an adult who was a healthcare worker with PCR-confirmed SARS-CoV-2 infection or an uninfected control (not recorded which). This chain links TRBV9 with TRBJ2-1, with a weak D call TRBD1 (5 bases). CDR3 nucleotides: TGTGCCAGCAGCGTACAGGGATTCAATGAGCAGTTCTTC. This gives the protein CASSVQGFNEQFF.